These 12 T cell receptor beta chains were all obtained from the same sample, sequenced in a study of blood T cell repertoires in COVID-19 (dated by TCRdb to about 2020). Libraries came from the immunoSEQ multiplex PCR assay. The table comes from immuneACCESS by way of TCRdb, which keeps in-frame sequences with V and J called. Part of the clones is missing from these tables; in studies checked, under half for an unresolved V gene and the rest for unknown reasons. The sample yields 65,000 to 90,000 clones; 75% to 85% were counted once. The ten largest account for roughly 32% of the sample. Sequencing input: peripheral blood. These TCRs come from a woman of 80 years or more with acute or convalescent COVID-19.

The rearrangement uses TRBV5-6 and TRBJ2-7, with no clear D. Trimming took 2 bases from V and 7 from J, leaving 10 bases between them. The CDR3 is made up of 12 amino acids. Germline V CDR1 and CDR2: SGHDT, YYEEEE. The CDR3 coding sequence is TGTGCCAGCAGCTTCAGTATTGTGGAGCAGTACTTC. As protein: CASSFSIVEQYF.

This rearrangement joins TRBV27 to TRBJ1-3, with 7 bases that match TRBD1. Germline CDR1 reads MNHEY; CDR2 reads SMNVEV (reference sequence). The length of the CDR3 is 16 residues. V was clipped by 0 bases and J by 4 bases; unmatched bases: 6. Here the CDR3 DNA reads TGTGCCAGCAGTTTATCAGGCACAGGGGTCGGAAACACCATATATTTT. Translating it yields CASSLSGTGVGNTIYF.

This chain links TRBV12-3 or TRBV12-4 with TRBJ2-3, with 7 bases identical to TRBD1. The V and J ends lost 6 bases and 6 bases, in that order; junction bases with no gene match: 6. This CDR3 is built from 13 residues. CDR3 amino acids: CASRYTGVDTQYF. For the CDR3, the DNA is TGTGCCAGCAGATATACAGGGGTGGATACGCAGTATTTT.

The chain combines TRBV6-5 with TRBJ2-1; 7 bases align to TRBD1. The CDR3 totals 15 residues. V lost 7 bases to trimming and J lost 1 base; unmatched junction nucleotides: 7. Germline V gene lookup returns CDR1 MNHEY and CDR2 SVGAGI. CDR3 residues: CASIQGQISYNEQFF. DNA of the CDR3: TGTGCCAGCATCCAGGGACAGATTTCCTACAATGAGCAGTTCTTC.

This chain links TRBV4-2 with TRBJ2-7; D remains unclear. CDR3 length: 14 residues. Germline CDR1 reads LGHNA; CDR2 reads YNFKEQ. Trimming shortened V by 1 base and J by 3 bases, and 10 bases separated the two germline ends. The DNA of the CDR3 is TGTGCCAGCAGCCAAGCAGACCAGGACTACGAGCAGTACTTC. Amino acid sequence: CASSQADQDYEQYF.

This chain uses TRBV6-5 with TRBJ2-7; TRBD1 aligns across 9 bases. This CDR3 is 14 amino acids long. CDR1 and CDR2 (germline): MNHEY, SVGAGI. V shed 6 bases and J 3 bases; nucleotides not matched to a gene: 6. This CDR3 is CASRSGQGYYEQYF. CDR3 sequence (DNA): TGTGCCAGCAGGTCGGGACAGGGCTACTACGAGCAGTACTTC.

CDR3 DNA sequence: TGTGCCAGCAGCCCCCAGTCTGGGGCCAACGTCCTGACTTTC. Translated: CASSPQSGANVLTF. The rearrangement joins TRBV7-8 to TRBJ2-6; D is uncertain. The CDR3 runs to 14 residues. The germline gives CDR1 SGHVS, CDR2 FQNEAQ. V was clipped by 5 bases and J by 1 base, with 6 bases between them. The full variable domain, completed using reference TRBV7-8 and TRBJ2-6, is GAGVSQSPRYKVAKRGQDVALRCDPISGHVSLFWYQQALGQGPEFLTYFQNEAQLDKSGLPSDRFFAERPEGSVSTLKIQRTQQEDSAVYLCASSPQSGANVLTFGAGSRLTVL.

The CDR3 region has the DNA TGTGCCAGTAGGAAGTCGACAGGTAGCTATGGCTACACCTTC. Its protein is CASRKSTGSYGYTF. The chain uses TRBV19 and TRBJ1-2, with D perhaps matching TRBD1 (6 bases). Trimming cost V 6 bases and J 4 bases, with 15 bases left between them. Germline V CDR1 and CDR2: LNHDA, SQIVND (reference sequence). This CDR3 has 14 residues.

The chain combines TRBV5-1 with TRBJ2-1, with TRBD2 matching over 16 bases. CDR1 and CDR2 from the germline V gene are SGHRS and YFSETQ. Trimming took 4 bases from V and 5 from J; bases not matched to a gene: 6. This CDR3 has 17 amino acids. This chain's CDR3 is CASSGGLAGGRNNEQFF. CDR3 nucleotides: TGCGCCAGCAGCGGGGGACTAGCGGGAGGGCGAAACAATGAGCAGTTCTTC.

The gene calls are TRBV30 and TRBJ2-2; a possible D gene is TRBD1 (6 bases). V gave up 5 bases and J gave up 6 bases, with 16 bases separating them. Germline V lookup: CDR1 GTSNPN, CDR2 SVGIG (reference sequence). This CDR3 region has 14 residues. The CDR3 is CAWLTGTAAGELFF. The CDR3 region has the DNA TGTGCCTGGCTCACAGGGACGGCCGCCGGGGAGCTGTTTTTT.

The V call is TRBV19, the J call TRBJ1-4, with D maybe TRBD1 (6 bases). Trimming took 4 bases from V and 8 from J, leaving 11 bases between them. Germline lookup yields CDR1 LNHDA and CDR2 SQIVND (reference sequence). The CDR3 runs 13 residues. In DNA form, the CDR3 reads TGTGCCAGTAGTACAGGGGTGGAGGAAAAACTGTTTTTT. This gives the protein CASSTGVEEKLFF. Based on the CDR3 plus reference TRBV19 and TRBJ1-4, the full variable domain is DGGITQSPKYLFRKEGQNVTLSCEQNLNHDAMYWYRQDPGQGLRLIYYSQIVNDFQKGDIAEGYSVSREKKESFPLTVTSAQKNPTAFYLCASSTGVEEKLFFGSGTQLSVL.

This clone has just one count. CDR3 region: CASSSGLAPEQYF. CDR3 nucleotide sequence: TGTGCCAGCAGCTCGGGACTAGCACCCGAGCAGTACTTC. The chain employs TRBV7-2 and TRBJ2-7; 9 bases are a match to TRBD2. The CDR3 contains 13 residues. J lost 6 bases, V lost 4 bases, and 4 bases had no gene match. CDR1 and CDR2 (germline): SGHTA, FQGNSA.